The table lists the clone carrying this TCR beta chain with a count of one. Its cognate antigen is unknown. This sample was included in a study of OX40 agonist ivuxolimab in advanced cancers. Study-wide context: Patients undergoing dose escalation presented with hepatocellular carcinoma, melanoma, renal cell or head and neck cancer. Study outcomes and limitations: Expanded clones were, on average, more numerous among CD8+ T cells than CD4+.

Some clones are missing from TCRdb's copy, which holds only in-frame ones; the method was immunoSEQ multiplex PCR. The sample lists 55,000 to 75,000 clones, 82% occurring once. The CDR3 sequence is 14 residues long. Trimming at V came to 4 bases and at J to 4 bases, leaving 4 bases not matched to a gene. Germline V gene data show CDR1 as LNHDA and CDR2 as SQIVND (reference sequence). This chain connects TRBV19 to TRBJ2-3; TRBD2 matches 8 bases. Sequencing was performed on CD4+ or CD8+ T cells sorted from blood, taken in a trial of the OX40 agonist ivuxolimab. The receptor comes from an adult with an advanced solid tumor such as melanoma, head and neck, liver or kidney cancer. Here the CDR3 reads CASSRERESDTQYF. CDR3 bases: TGTGCCAGTAGTAGGGAGCGGGAGTCAGATACGCAGTATTTT.